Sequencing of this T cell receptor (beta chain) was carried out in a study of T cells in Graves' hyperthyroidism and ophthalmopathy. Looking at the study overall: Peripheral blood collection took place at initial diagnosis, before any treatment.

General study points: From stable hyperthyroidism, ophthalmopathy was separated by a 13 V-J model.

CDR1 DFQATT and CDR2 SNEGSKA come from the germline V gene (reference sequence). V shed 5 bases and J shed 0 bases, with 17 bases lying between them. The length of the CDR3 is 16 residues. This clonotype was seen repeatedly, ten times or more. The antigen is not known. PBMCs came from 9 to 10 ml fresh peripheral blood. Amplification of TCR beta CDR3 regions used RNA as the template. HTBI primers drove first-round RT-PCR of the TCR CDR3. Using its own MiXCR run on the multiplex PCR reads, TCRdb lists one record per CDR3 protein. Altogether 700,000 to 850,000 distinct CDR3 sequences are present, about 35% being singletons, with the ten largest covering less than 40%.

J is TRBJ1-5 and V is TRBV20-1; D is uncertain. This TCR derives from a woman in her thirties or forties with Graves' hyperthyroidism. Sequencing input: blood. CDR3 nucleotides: TGCAGTGCTTCACCTCTGGACGGTAATAGCAATCAGCCCCAGCATTTT. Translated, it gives CSASPLDGNSNQPQHF.